The entry below describes one T cell receptor (beta chain). Its antigen is as yet unknown. The data belong to a study of shared clonotypes between healthy human individuals. Study findings and constraints: Non-shared clonotypes showed lower generation probabilities than clonotypes common to all four donors. The small donor group covered limited genetic and exposure diversity.

The CDR3 sequence is 13 residues long. With 4 bases clipped from V and 10 bases from J, the junction kept 10 bases outside the gene matches. The V gene's germline CDR1 is SGHNT and CDR2 YYREEE (reference sequence). Template for every sorted-subset replicate PCR totaled about 200 ng DNA, around 32,000 T cell genomes. Some clones are missing from TCRdb's copy, which holds only in-frame ones; the method was immunoSEQ multiplex PCR. The repertoire has about 380,000 clones, about 96% of them found once; the top ten carry around 0.3%. This TCR came from a man aged 25 to 40 in good health. This chain connects TRBV5-4 to TRBJ1-2; 7 nucleotides agree with TRBD1. Sequenced material: memory CD8+ T cells sorted from blood. Documented subset: CD45RO+ cells pooled with CCR7-negative TemRA cells. The CDR3 nucleotides are TGTGCCAGCAGCCTTGGACAGGATATAAACTACACCTTC. This sequence encodes CASSLGQDINYTF.